A single sample gave rise to the 20 T cell receptor beta chains below, sequenced in a study of brain T cells in children with intractable seizures. TCRdb's copy holds only in-frame clones and misses some; the assay was immunoSEQ multiplex PCR. The table has 300,000 to 400,000 clones, over 90% seen once. Time point defined: blood from clinic visit 5 months post-surgery; TSC patient then seizure free. Sequencing was performed on peripheral blood, taken around 5 months after surgery. The receptors were sampled from a boy under two years old with tuberous sclerosis and intractable seizures.

The chain recombines TRBV30 with TRBJ2-1; 9 nucleotides align to TRBD1. The J segment lost 9 bases and the V segment lost 7 bases, leaving 7 bases of the junction unmatched. The germline V gene encodes CDR1 GTSNPN and CDR2 SVGIG (reference sequence). This CDR3 is built from 12 residues. CDR3 sequence: CALTGGDVEQFF. CDR3 coding DNA: TGTGCCTTGACAGGGGGAGATGTTGAGCAGTTCTTC.

This rearrangement joins TRBV19 to TRBJ1-4; D gene ambiguous. The CDR3 is 15 residues long. Deletions cut 6 bases from V and 5 bases from J, with 16 bases between. Germline CDR1 and CDR2: LNHDA and SQIVND (reference sequence). This chain's CDR3 is CASSPPFPQNEKLFF. DNA of the CDR3: TGTGCCAGTAGCCCTCCATTCCCCCAAAATGAAAAACTGTTTTTT. The variable domain in full, with the rest retrieved from reference TRBV19 and TRBJ1-4, is DGGITQSPKYLFRKEGQNVTLSCEQNLNHDAMYWYRQDPGQGLRLIYYSQIVNDFQKGDIAEGYSVSREKKESFPLTVTSAQKNPTAFYLCASSPPFPQNEKLFFGSGTQLSVL.

The rearrangement joins TRBV7-9 to TRBJ1-3, with D tentatively TRBD1 (5 bases). Trimming left V 5 bases short and J 2 bases short, with 22 bases between. The germline CDR1 and CDR2 sequences are SEHNR and FQNEAQ (reference sequence). The CDR3 contains 18 residues. The chain's CDR3 is CASSPRAPPRGAGNTIYF. In nucleotides, the CDR3 is TGTGCCAGCAGCCCCCGGGCCCCCCCGAGGGGTGCTGGAAACACCATATATTTT. Full variable domain (outside the CDR3, taken from reference TRBV7-9 and TRBJ1-3): DTGVSQNPRHKITKRGQNVTFRCDPISEHNRLYWYRQTLGQGPEFLTYFQNEAQLEKSRLLSDRFSAERPKGSFSTLEIQRTEQGDSAMYLCASSPRAPPRGAGNTIYFGEGSWLTVV.

The chain joins TRBV10-3 to TRBJ2-1, with 7 bases that match TRBD2. Germline lookup yields CDR1 ENHRY and CDR2 SYGVKD. The CDR3 has 14 residues. Trimming cost V 6 bases and J 5 bases; bases outside gene matches: 7. CDR3 sequence reads: CAIRGTTGNNEQFF. In DNA form, the CDR3 reads TGTGCCATCAGGGGGACTACCGGAAACAATGAGCAGTTCTTC.

The CDR3 DNA follows: TGTGCCACCAGTGACCCCCCGGGGTATGGCTACACCTTC. It is translated as CATSDPPGYGYTF. The chain joins TRBV24-1 to TRBJ1-2; D is uncertain. This CDR3 has 13 residues. In germline, CDR1 is KGHDR, CDR2 SFDVKD. Trimming removed 4 bases at V and 5 bases at J, with 10 bases between.

The V gene is TRBV11-2, the J gene TRBJ1-1, with D hard to call. The CDR3 totals 13 residues. Trimming removed 5 bases at V and 1 base at J, with 8 bases between. The germline gives CDR1 SGHAT, CDR2 FQNNGV. CDR3 in amino acids: CASSISRNTEAFF. CDR3 sequence (DNA): TGTGCCAGCAGCATATCGAGGAACACTGAAGCTTTCTTT.

The rearrangement links TRBV5-8 to TRBJ1-1; D unresolved. Looked up from germline, CDR1 is SGHTS and CDR2 is YDEGEE. CDR3 length: 11 residues. Between the trimmed V and J ends, which lost 4 bases and 6 bases, there was a span of 7 bases. CDR3: CASSNQPEAFF. For the CDR3, the DNA is TGTGCCAGCAGCAACCAGCCTGAAGCTTTCTTT.

Only one count was recorded for this clone. The rearrangement uses TRBV5-1 and TRBJ2-3; D remains unclear. The germline V and J ends were trimmed by 1 base and 1 base, with 4 bases remaining between them. There are 13 residues in the CDR3. Germline V gives CDR1 SGHRS, CDR2 YFSETQ. As DNA, the CDR3 is TGCGCCAGCAGCTTGAGAGGCACAGATACGCAGTATTTT. Translation: CASSLRGTDTQYF.

In its sample, this clone was seen once. The chain has TRBV28 and TRBJ2-1; 8 bases align to TRBD1. CDR3 length: 15 residues. Unmatched junction bases numbered 7, after V lost 5 bases and J lost 4 bases. Germline V gives CDR1 MDHEN, CDR2 SYDVKM. In DNA form, the CDR3 reads TGTGCCAGCAGTACCCCGGGACAGGCTTACAATGAGCAGTTCTTC. Protein product: CASSTPGQAYNEQFF.

The rearrangement joins TRBV11-1 to TRBJ1-3; no definite D call. The CDR3 sequence is 14 residues long. From germline, CDR1 is SGHAT and CDR2 FQDESV (reference sequence). With 3 bases removed from V and 0 bases from J, the gap between germline ends came to 6 bases. The CDR3: CASSLLNSGNTIYF. In nucleotides, the CDR3 is TGTGCCAGCAGCTTGTTGAACTCTGGAAACACCATATATTTT.

V and J are TRBV9 and TRBJ2-7, with D hard to call. CDR3 length: 14 amino acids. The germline CDR1 and CDR2 sequences are SGDLS and YYNGEE. With 0 bases removed from V and 2 bases from J, the gap between germline ends came to 9 bases. The CDR3 DNA sequence: TGTGCCAGCAGCGTAGATTTGGCAGCCTACGAGCAGTACTTC. It codes for CASSVDLAAYEQYF.

The chain has TRBV5-1 and TRBJ2-1; 9 bases map to TRBD2. V shed 1 base and J 0 bases; nucleotides not matched to a gene: 8. This CDR3 region has 18 residues. Germline lookup yields CDR1 SGHRS and CDR2 YFSETQ. The CDR3 DNA is TGCGCCAGCAGCTTGAGCATTCCGGGACTAGCCTCCTACAATGAGCAGTTCTTC. This codes for CASSLSIPGLASYNEQFF.

In this sample, this clone turned up once. The chain has TRBV7-9 and TRBJ2-4; D is unclear. This CDR3 spans 16 amino acids. Trimming took off 5 bases at V and 2 bases at J, with 16 bases between the two ends. Germline values: CDR1 SEHNR, CDR2 FQNEAQ (reference sequence). In DNA, the CDR3 is TGTGCCAGCAGCCCCCGTCTTGGCTCTTCCAAAAACATTCAGTACTTC. Translated, it gives CASSPRLGSSKNIQYF.

The chain employs TRBV5-8 and TRBJ1-2; TRBD1 matches at 7 bases. Unmatched junction bases numbered 11, after V lost 4 bases and J lost 5 bases. CDR3 length: 15 amino acids. From germline, CDR1 is SGHTS and CDR2 YDEGEE. CDR3 region: CASSPWDSVAYGYTF. CDR3 DNA: TGTGCCAGCAGCCCCTGGGACAGCGTAGCTTATGGCTACACCTTC.

The chain links TRBV19 to TRBJ1-5, with 7 bases that match TRBD1. The ends lost 0 bases at V and 7 bases at J; junction bases unmatched: 9. This CDR3 has 16 residues. Germline V gene lookup returns CDR1 LNHDA and CDR2 SQIVND (reference sequence). Here the CDR3 DNA reads TGTGCCAGTAGTATAGATCCCCAACCGACAGGGCAGCCCCAGCATTTT. Translating it yields CASSIDPQPTGQPQHF.

The chain employs TRBV2 and TRBJ1-6, with TRBD1 matching over 9 bases. The CDR3 covers 13 residues. CDR1 is SNHLY and CDR2 is FYNNEI in the germline V gene. Germline trimming cut 9 bases from V and 5 bases from J; bases unmatched to any gene: 2. CDR3: CARGQGHNSPLHF. DNA for the CDR3: TGTGCCAGGGGACAGGGTCATAATTCACCCCTCCACTTT.

The chain joins TRBV28 to TRBJ1-2; TRBD1 matches 9 bases. Losses at the gene ends were 5 bases for V and 4 bases for J; bases not matched to a gene: 11. The CDR3 totals 16 residues. In germline, CDR1 is MDHEN, CDR2 SYDVKM. The DNA for the CDR3 is TGTGCCAGCAGTGTGGCAACAGGGGGCAACGGCTATGGCTACACCTTC. Amino acid sequence: CASSVATGGNGYGYTF.

The chain employs TRBV30 and TRBJ2-5, with a possible D match to TRBD1 (5 bases). Germline V gene lookup returns CDR1 GTSNPN and CDR2 SVGIG (reference sequence). The V gene lost 5 bases and the J gene lost 3 bases, with 10 bases spanning the gap. This CDR3 region has 12 residues. This CDR3 reads CAWGALKETQYF. The CDR3 bases are TGTGCCTGGGGGGCCTTAAAAGAGACCCAGTACTTC.

Details on this clone: The junction shows a germline mismatch at one end, possibly a read error. The CDR3 spells CASSLALTSHNEQFF. The CDR3 nucleotides are TGTGCCAGCAGCTTAGCGCTCACCTCCCACAATGAGCAGTTCTTC. The chain uses TRBV7-2 and TRBJ2-1; D is unclear. CDR1 and CDR2 from the germline V gene are SGHTA and FQGNSA. CDR3 length equals 15 residues.

CDR3 in DNA: TGTGCCAGTAACGGGGGCCCCTACAATGAGCAGTTCTTC. Translated: CASNGGPYNEQFF. V and J are TRBV27 and TRBJ2-1; D tentatively fits TRBD1 or TRBD2 (6 bases each). The germline V and J ends were trimmed by 9 bases and 2 bases, with 11 bases remaining between them. The germline V gene has CDR1 MNHEY and CDR2 SMNVEV (reference sequence). There are 13 residues in the CDR3.